This TCR beta chain was sequenced in a study of shared clonotypes between healthy human individuals. Study details: Every donor yielded three CD4 naive, three CD4 memory, two CD8 naive and one CD8 memory plate.

This clone appeared a few times. No antigen is known for it. Other DNA sequences in the sample encode the same CDR3. V lost 3 bases to trimming and J lost 1 base; unmatched junction nucleotides: 1. This CDR3 contains 15 residues. CDR1 is KGHSH, CDR2 LQKENI, per germline. Study-wide findings and caveats: Only blood samples were collected, and tissue repertoires likely differ.

About 200 ng DNA, 25,000 to 30,000 T cell genomes, went into each sorted-subset replicate PCR. Sequencing was performed with immunoSEQ multiplex PCR; in TCRdb, only in-frame clones are kept and a portion is missing. The sample yields about 2.4 million clones, 90% to 95% seen once. The TCR originated in a man between 18 and 29 years old in good health. Some clones in this sample may be carry-over from other donors' samples. Sequenced sample: naive CD4+ T cells from PBMCs. Documented subset: CD45RA+ positively selected. V is TRBV18 and J is TRBJ2-5; TRBD1 agrees at 11 bases. CDR3 residues: CASSPGTGGQETQYF. The DNA of the CDR3 is TGTGCCAGCTCACCCGGGACAGGGGGCCAAGAGACCCAGTACTTC.